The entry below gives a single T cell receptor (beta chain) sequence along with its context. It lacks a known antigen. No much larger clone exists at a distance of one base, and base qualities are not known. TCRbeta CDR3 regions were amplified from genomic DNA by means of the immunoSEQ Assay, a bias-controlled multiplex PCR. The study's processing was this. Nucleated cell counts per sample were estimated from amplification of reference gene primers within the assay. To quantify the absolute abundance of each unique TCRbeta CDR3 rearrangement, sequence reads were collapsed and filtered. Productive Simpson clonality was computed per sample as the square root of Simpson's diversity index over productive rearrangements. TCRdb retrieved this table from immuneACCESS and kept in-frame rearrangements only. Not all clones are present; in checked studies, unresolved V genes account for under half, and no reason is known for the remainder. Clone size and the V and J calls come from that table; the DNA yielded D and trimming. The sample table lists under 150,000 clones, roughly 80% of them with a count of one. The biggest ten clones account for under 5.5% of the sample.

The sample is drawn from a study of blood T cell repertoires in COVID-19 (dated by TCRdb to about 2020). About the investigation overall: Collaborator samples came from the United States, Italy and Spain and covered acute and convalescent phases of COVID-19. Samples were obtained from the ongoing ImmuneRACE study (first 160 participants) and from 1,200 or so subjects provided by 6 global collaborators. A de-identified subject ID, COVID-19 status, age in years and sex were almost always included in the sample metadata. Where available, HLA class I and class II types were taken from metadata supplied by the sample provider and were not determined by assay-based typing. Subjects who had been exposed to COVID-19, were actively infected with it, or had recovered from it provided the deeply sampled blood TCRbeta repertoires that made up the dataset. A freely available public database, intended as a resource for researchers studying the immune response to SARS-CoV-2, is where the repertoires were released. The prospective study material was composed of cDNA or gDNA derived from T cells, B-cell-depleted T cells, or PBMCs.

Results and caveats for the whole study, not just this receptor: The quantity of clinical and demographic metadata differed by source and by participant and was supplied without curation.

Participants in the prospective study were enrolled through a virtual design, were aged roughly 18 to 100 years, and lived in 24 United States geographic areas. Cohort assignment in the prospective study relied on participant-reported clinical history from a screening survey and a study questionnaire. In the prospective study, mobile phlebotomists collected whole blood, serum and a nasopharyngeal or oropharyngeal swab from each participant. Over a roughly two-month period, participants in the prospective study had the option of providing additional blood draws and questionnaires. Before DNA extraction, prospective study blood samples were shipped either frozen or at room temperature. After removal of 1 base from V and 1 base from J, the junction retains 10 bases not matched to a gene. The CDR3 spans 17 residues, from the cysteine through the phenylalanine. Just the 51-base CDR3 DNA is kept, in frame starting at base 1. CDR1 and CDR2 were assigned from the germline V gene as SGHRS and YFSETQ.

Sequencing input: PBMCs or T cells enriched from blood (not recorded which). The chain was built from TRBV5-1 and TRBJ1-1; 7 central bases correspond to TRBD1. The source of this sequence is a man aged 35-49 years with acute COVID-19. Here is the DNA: TGCGCCAGCAGCTTGAGAGGACAGGCCGCGTCGAACACTGAAGCTTTCTTT. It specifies CASSLRGQAASNTEAFF.